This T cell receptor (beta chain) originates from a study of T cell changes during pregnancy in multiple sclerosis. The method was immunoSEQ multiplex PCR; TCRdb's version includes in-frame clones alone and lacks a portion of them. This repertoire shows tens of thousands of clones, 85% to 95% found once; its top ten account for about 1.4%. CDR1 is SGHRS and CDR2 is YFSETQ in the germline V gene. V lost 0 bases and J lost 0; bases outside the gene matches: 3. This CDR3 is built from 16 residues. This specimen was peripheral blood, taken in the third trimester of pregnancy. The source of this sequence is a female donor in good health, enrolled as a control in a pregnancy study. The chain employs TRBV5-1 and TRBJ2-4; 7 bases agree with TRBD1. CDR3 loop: CASSLEGAGAKNIQYF. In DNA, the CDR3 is TGCGCCAGCAGCTTGGAGGGGGCGGGAGCCAAAAACATTCAGTACTTC.